This T cell receptor beta chain stems from a study of cytomegalovirus exposure and HLA in healthy donors. As for the study in general: Approximately 190 million T cells yielded 100 million to 130 million unique TCR beta sequences, as an earlier analysis found.

Germline V gene sequence: CDR1 LNHNV, CDR2 YYDKDF (reference sequence). The CDR3 has 13 amino acids. Both 60 Vbeta primers and 13 Jbeta primers went into the PCR. Repertoires were generated with immunoSEQ multiplex PCR, while TCRdb's copy carries only in-frame clones and drops some. This table holds 160,000 or so clones, roughly 85% found once. A word on this clone: Antigen: not known. One junction end does not reproduce the germline sequence, and a read error may be involved.

The study's findings and limits: Fewer N-insertions than the 666-donor mean were reportedly shown by an Asian-associated ancestry cluster in a later analysis. In a later analysis, HLA-associated TCR beta chains were more clonally expanded than equally common others. TCR beta V- and J-gene trimming, according to a later analysis, was linked to a missense DCLRE1C variant.

The chain links TRBV15 to TRBJ1-2; 10 positions agree with TRBD1. This receptor was obtained from a woman in her 30s in good health and CMV-seronegative. Material: PBMCs. CDR3 region: CATSRASGTGASF. CDR3 in DNA: TGTGCCACCAGCAGAGCGTCCGGGACAGGGGCATCCTTC.